This is a list of T cell receptor beta chains from one sample in a study of patients and donors after allogeneic stem cell transplantation. TCRdb reprocessed the RT-PCR reads with MiXCR, giving one entry per CDR3 protein. The sample carries around 90,000 distinct CDR3 sequences, approximately 49% recorded once. The sequenced sample was blood, either unsorted or a sorted T cell fraction (not recorded which). These receptors all stem from a human donor who was either an allogeneic HSCT recipient or a stem cell or donor lymphocyte infusion donor (not recorded which). It is not recorded whose cells these are; they may come from a transplant donor. CDR3s include the opening cysteine and the closing phenylalanine or tryptophan. The order of the fields is V gene, clone size, J gene, D gene, CDR3 protein, CDR3 DNA. The D gene is left open where the match is weak. Only some rows state a clone size, as once, few, many or a class for expanded clones.

TRBV28,-,TRBJ2-5,-,CASSFASSQETQYF,TGTGCCAGCAGTTTCGCGTCTTCCCAAGAGACCCAGTACTTC
TRBV4-3,-,TRBJ2-1,-,CASSQRKSMLHNEQFF,TGCGCCAGCAGCCAAAGAAAGAGTATGCTGCACAATGAGCAGTTCTTC
TRBV20-1,-,TRBJ2-1,-,CSANFVEQFF,TGCAGTGCCAACTTTGTTGAGCAGTTCTTC
TRBV5-1,few,TRBJ1-1,-,CASSLIGLPMNTEAFF,TGCGCCAGCAGCTTGATCGGACTTCCTATGAACACTGAAGCTTTCTTT
TRBV20-1,-,TRBJ2-3,-,CSAREQGSDTQYF,TGCAGTGCTAGAGAGCAAGGGTCAGATACGCAGTATTTT
TRBV4-3,few,TRBJ1-1,-,CASSQVVGDLAEAFF,TGCGCCAGCAGCCAAGTTGTCGGGGACCTCGCTGAAGCTTTCTTT
TRBV3-1,-,TRBJ2-7,-,CASSQDNPFGVYEQYF,TGTGCCAGCAGCCAAGATAACCCCTTTGGAGTCTACGAGCAGTACTTC
TRBV29-1,-,TRBJ2-7,TRBD2,CSVRLAGTYEQYF,TGCAGCGTAAGACTAGCGGGGACCTACGAGCAGTACTTC
TRBV7-2,few,TRBJ2-5,-,CASSLERGMKTQYF,TGTGCCAGCAGCTTAGAACGGGGAATGAAGACCCAGTACTTC
TRBV27,-,TRBJ1-1,TRBD1,CASSLDRGKAFF,TGTGCCAGCAGTTTAGACAGGGGAAAAGCTTTCTTT
TRBV12-3/TRBV12-4,-,TRBJ1-3,-,CASTPWAGRYSGNTIYF,TGTGCCAGCACTCCGTGGGCGGGACGGTACTCTGGAAACACCATATATTTT
TRBV28,-,TRBJ1-1,-,CASSLLTQMAFF,TGTGCCAGCAGTTTATTGACCCAAATGGCTTTCTTT
TRBV5-1,-,TRBJ1-1,-,CASSLQAGSEAFF,TGCGCCAGCAGCTTGCAGGCAGGCTCGGAAGCTTTCTTT
TRBV12-3/TRBV12-4,-,TRBJ1-2,TRBD1,CASSPGTGGFGYTF,TGTGCCAGCAGTCCCGGGACAGGGGGCTTTGGCTACACCTTC
TRBV29-1,-,TRBJ2-6,-,CSVGDLSGANVLTF,TGCAGCGTTGGTGACCTCTCTGGGGCCAACGTCCTGACTTTC
TRBV7-9,-,TRBJ1-2,TRBD1,CASSYGGTAFNYGYTF,TGTGCCAGCAGCTACGGCGGGACAGCCTTTAACTATGGCTACACCTTC